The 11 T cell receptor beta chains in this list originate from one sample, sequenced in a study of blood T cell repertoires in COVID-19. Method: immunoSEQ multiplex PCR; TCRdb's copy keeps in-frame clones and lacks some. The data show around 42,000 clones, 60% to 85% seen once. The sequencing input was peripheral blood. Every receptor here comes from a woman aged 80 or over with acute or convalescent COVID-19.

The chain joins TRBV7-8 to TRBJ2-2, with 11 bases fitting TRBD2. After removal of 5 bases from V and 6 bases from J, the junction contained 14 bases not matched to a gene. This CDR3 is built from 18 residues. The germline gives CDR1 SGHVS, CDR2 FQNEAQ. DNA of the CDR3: TGTGCCAGCAGCCCCATGGCCACTAGCGGGAGCGGTCCCGGGGAGCTGTTTTTT. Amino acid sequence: CASSPMATSGSGPGELFF. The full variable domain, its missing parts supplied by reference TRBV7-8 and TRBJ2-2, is GAGVSQSPRYKVAKRGQDVALRCDPISGHVSLFWYQQALGQGPEFLTYFQNEAQLDKSGLPSDRFFAERPEGSVSTLKIQRTQQEDSAVYLCASSPMATSGSGPGELFFGEGSRLTVL.

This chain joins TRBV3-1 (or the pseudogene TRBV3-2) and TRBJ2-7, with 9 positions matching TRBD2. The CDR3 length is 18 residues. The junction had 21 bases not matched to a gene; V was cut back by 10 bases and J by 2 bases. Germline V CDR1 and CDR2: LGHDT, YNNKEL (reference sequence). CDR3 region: CATLVGTSNSRRTYEQYF. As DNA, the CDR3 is TGTGCCACACTAGTCGGGACTAGCAACTCACGACGGACCTACGAGCAGTACTTC.

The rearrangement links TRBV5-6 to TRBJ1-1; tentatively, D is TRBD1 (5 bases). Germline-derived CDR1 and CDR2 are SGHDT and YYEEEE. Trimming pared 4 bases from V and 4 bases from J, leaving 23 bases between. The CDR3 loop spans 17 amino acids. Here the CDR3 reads CASSPRARIGGITEAFF. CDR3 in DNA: TGTGCCAGCAGCCCGAGGGCGCGAATCGGGGGAATCACTGAAGCTTTCTTT.

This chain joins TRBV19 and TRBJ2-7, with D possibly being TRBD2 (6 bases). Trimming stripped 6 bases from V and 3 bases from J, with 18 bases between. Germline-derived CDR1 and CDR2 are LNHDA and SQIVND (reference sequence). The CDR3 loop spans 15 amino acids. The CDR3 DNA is TGTGCCAGTAGAGACGGGGGACCTAGGGGCTACGAGCAGTACTTC. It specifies CASRDGGPRGYEQYF.

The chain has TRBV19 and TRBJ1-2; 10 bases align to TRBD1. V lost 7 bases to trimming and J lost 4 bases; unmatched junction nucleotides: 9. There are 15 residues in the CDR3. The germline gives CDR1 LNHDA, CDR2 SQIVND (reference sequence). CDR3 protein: CASTDTGTGAYGYTF. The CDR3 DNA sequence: TGTGCCAGTACGGACACCGGGACAGGGGCCTATGGCTACACCTTC. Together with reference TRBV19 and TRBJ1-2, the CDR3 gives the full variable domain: DGGITQSPKYLFRKEGQNVTLSCEQNLNHDAMYWYRQDPGQGLRLIYYSQIVNDFQKGDIAEGYSVSREKKESFPLTVTSAQKNPTAFYLCASTDTGTGAYGYTFGSGTRLTVV.

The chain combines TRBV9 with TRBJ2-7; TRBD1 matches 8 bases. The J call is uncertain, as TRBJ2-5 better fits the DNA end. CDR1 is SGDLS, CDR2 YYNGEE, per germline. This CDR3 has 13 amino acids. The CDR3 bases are TGTGCCAGCAGCCCAAGGGACAGGGAGACCCAGTACTTC. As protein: CASSPRDRETQYF.

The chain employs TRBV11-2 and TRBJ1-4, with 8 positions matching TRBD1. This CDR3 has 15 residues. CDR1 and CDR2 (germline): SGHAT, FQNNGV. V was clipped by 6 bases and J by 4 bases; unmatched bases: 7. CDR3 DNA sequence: TGTGCCAGCAGACTTGGACAGGGCGGTAATGAAAAACTGTTTTTT. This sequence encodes CASRLGQGGNEKLFF.

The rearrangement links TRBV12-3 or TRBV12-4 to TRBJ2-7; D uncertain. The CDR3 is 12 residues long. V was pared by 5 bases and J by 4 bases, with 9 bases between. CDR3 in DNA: TGTGCCAGCAGTCCCCACAATTACGAGCAGTACTTC. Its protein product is CASSPHNYEQYF.

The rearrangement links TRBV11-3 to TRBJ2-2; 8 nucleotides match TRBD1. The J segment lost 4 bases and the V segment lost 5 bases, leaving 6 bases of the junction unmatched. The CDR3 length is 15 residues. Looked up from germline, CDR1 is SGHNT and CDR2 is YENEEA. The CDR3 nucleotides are TGTGCCAGCAGCCACAGGACAGGGCTCACCGGGGAGCTGTTTTTT. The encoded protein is CASSHRTGLTGELFF.

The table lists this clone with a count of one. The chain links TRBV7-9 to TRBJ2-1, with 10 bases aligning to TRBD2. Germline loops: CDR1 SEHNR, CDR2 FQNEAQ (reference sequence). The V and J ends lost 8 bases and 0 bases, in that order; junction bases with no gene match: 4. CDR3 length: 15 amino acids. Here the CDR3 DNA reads TGTGCCAGCGACGGACTAGCGGTCTCCTACAATGAGCAGTTCTTC. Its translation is CASDGLAVSYNEQFF.

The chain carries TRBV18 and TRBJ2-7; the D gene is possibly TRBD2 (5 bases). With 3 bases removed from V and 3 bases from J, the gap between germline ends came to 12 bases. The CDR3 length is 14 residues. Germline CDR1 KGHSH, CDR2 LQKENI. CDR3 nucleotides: TGTGCCAGCTCACCCCCTGGACTTAACTACGAGCAGTACTTC. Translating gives CASSPPGLNYEQYF.